This T cell receptor (beta chain) is drawn from a study of blood T cell repertoires in COVID-19. Source study methods: Counts of nucleated cells, estimated from reference gene primer amplification, were obtained. TCRdb's copy holds only in-frame clones and misses some; the assay was immunoSEQ multiplex PCR. The V and J calls and the clone size are those of that table, but D and trimming were determined from the DNA. The sample lists 75,000 to 90,000 clones; 60% to 80% were seen once. This CDR3 contains 16 residues. V shed 0 bases, J shed 3 bases, and the junction held 7 bases outside the gene matches. Per the germline V gene, CDR1 is LGHNA and CDR2 is YSLEER.

The clonotype originates from a man between 60 and 70 years old with COVID-19, enrolled during active disease. The sequencing input was peripheral blood. The rearrangement links TRBV4-3 to TRBJ1-2; 7 bases match TRBD1. CDR3 protein: CASSQDEQGQYYGYTF. The CDR3 nucleotides are TGCGCCAGCAGCCAAGATGAGCAGGGACAGTACTATGGCTACACCTTC.